This entry features one T cell receptor (beta chain) sequence. Its antigen is not identified. The record originates from a study of cytomegalovirus exposure and HLA in healthy donors. The PCR had 60 Vbeta and 13 Jbeta primers. The repertoire was sequenced with immunoSEQ multiplex PCR; TCRdb's copy has only in-frame clones and lacks some. The table shows 160,000 or so clones, with more than 65% occurring only once. This CDR3 has 14 residues. Germline CDR1 is SNHLY and CDR2 is FYNNEI. The V and J ends lost 0 bases and 4 bases respectively, with 7 bases between them. Study-wide results and limits: Sequencing likely produced, as an artifact, a cluster of highly shared sequence variants. A later analysis found common viral pathogens apparently linked to several of the most significant clusters. The classifier reportedly diagnosed cytomegalovirus status with high sensitivity and specificity.

The TCR comes from a woman aged 50 to 60 in good health and CMV-seronegative. The chain has TRBV2 and TRBJ1-5; weak D call: TRBD1 (5 bases). Sequenced input: PBMCs. The CDR3 loop is CASSEARGNQPQHF. The CDR3, as DNA: TGTGCCAGCAGTGAAGCGCGGGGGAATCAGCCCCAGCATTTT.